Given below is one TCR beta chain in context. These data come from a study of blood T cell repertoires in COVID-19. About the research overall: Researchers got acute and convalescent COVID-19 samples from the United States, Italy and Spain. Sample material is recorded as cDNA or gDNA derived from T cells, B-cell-depleted T cells, or PBMCs.

Participants spanned ages roughly 18 to 90 years and resided in 20 to 30 US areas. Participants reported their clinical history, and cohort assignment relied on those reports. Only in-frame clones appear in the TCRdb table, and some are missing; sequencing was by immunoSEQ multiplex PCR. Among approximately 300,000 clones listed, 86% were seen once. The specimen was PBMCs or T cells enriched from blood (not recorded which). The sequence came from a woman between 18 and 29 years old who had recovered from COVID-19.

The CDR3: CASSKQGMNTEAFF. DNA of the CDR3: TGTGCCAGCAGCAAACAGGGTATGAACACTGAAGCTTTCTTT. The chain couples TRBV2 to TRBJ1-1; possibly TRBD1 for D (6 bases). Germline CDR1 reads SNHLY; CDR2 reads FYNNEI. The CDR3 runs 14 residues. Between the trimmed V and J ends, which lost 6 bases and 0 bases, there was a span of 11 bases.